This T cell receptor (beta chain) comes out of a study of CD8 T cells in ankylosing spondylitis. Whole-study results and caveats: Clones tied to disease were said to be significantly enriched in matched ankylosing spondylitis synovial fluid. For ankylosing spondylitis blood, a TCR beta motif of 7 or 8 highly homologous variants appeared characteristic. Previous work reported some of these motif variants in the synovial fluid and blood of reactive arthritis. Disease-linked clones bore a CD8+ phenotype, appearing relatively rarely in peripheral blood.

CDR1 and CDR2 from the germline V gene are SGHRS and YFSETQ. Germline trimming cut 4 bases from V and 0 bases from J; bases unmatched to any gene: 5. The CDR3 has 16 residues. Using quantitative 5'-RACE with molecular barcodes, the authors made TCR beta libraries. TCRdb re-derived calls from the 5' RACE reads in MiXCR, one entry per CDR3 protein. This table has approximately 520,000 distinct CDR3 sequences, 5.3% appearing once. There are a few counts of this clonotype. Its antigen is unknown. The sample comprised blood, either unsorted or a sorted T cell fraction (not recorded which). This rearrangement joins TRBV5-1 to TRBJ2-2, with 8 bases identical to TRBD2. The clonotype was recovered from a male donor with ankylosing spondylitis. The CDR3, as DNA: TGCGCCAGCAGCCCTCGGGGACTAGCGAACACCGGGGAGCTGTTTTTT. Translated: CASSPRGLANTGELFF.